These T cell receptor beta chains were read from a single sample in a study of OX40 agonist ivuxolimab in advanced cancers. Data came from immunoSEQ multiplex PCR; TCRdb stores just in-frame clones and leaves some out. The table lists 50,000 to 70,000 clones, 93% of them singletons, with roughly 18% in the top ten. The sample in question was CD4+ or CD8+ T cells sorted from blood, obtained in a trial of the OX40 agonist ivuxolimab. The receptors were gathered from an adult with an advanced solid tumor such as melanoma, head and neck, liver or kidney cancer. Both conserved end residues are part of each CDR3. D genes are given only for firm matches. Only part of the rows carry a size: once, few, many, or a class if the clone is expanded.

CDR3 DNA: TGTGCCAGCAGTGAGAGGGGTTATAGCAATCAGCCCCAGCATTTT
CDR3 protein: CASSERGYSNQPQHF
clone size: NA
D gene: NA
V gene: TRBV6-1
J gene: TRBJ1-5

CDR3 DNA: TGTGCCAGCAGTTCAGCGGTTCCTCCCTACGAGCAGTACTTC
CDR3 protein: CASSSAVPPYEQYF
clone size: NA
D gene: NA
V gene: TRBV6-5
J gene: TRBJ2-7

CDR3 DNA: TGTGCCAGCAGCCTCGGCTCCGGGGGCACTGAAGCTTTCTTT
CDR3 protein: CASSLGSGGTEAFF
clone size: NA
D gene: NA
V gene: TRBV28
J gene: TRBJ1-1

CDR3 DNA: TGTGCCAGCAGCGTAGGACAGGGGTCGAGTGAGCAGTTCTTC
CDR3 protein: CASSVGQGSSEQFF
clone size: NA
D gene: TRBD1
V gene: TRBV9
J gene: TRBJ2-1

CDR3 DNA: TGCGCCAGTTGGGACAGCGGGAGATTGATAGATGAGCAGTTCTTC
CDR3 protein: CASWDSGRLIDEQFF
clone size: NA
D gene: NA
V gene: TRBV5-1
J gene: TRBJ2-1

CDR3 DNA: TGTGCCACCGGGACTAGCGGGATTAATGAGCAGTTCTTC
CDR3 protein: CATGTSGINEQFF
clone size: NA
D gene: TRBD2
V gene: TRBV27
J gene: TRBJ2-1

CDR3 DNA: TGCGCCAGCAGCCAAGTAGGAGGCGACTATGGCTACACCTTC
CDR3 protein: CASSQVGGDYGYTF
clone size: NA
D gene: NA
V gene: TRBV4-1
J gene: TRBJ1-2

CDR3 DNA: TGTGCCAGCAGTGAACTCGGTTTCACAGATACGCAGTATTTT
CDR3 protein: CASSELGFTDTQYF
clone size: NA
D gene: NA
V gene: TRBV6-1
J gene: TRBJ2-3

CDR3 DNA: TGTGCCAGCAGCCCTCACACAGATACGCAGTATTTT
CDR3 protein: CASSPHTDTQYF
clone size: NA
D gene: NA
V gene: TRBV9
J gene: TRBJ2-3

CDR3 DNA: TGTGCCGTTCGGGGGTCCCCCCCTTACAATGAGCAGTTCTTC
CDR3 protein: CAVRGSPPYNEQFF
clone size: NA
D gene: NA
V gene: TRBV28
J gene: TRBJ2-1

CDR3 DNA: TGTGCCAGTAGTTGGGACAGAAGCACAGATACGCAGTATTTT
CDR3 protein: CASSWDRSTDTQYF
clone size: NA
D gene: TRBD1
V gene: TRBV19
J gene: TRBJ2-3

CDR3 DNA: TGTGCCACCAGCAGAGATTCCAGAGTCGAGCAGTACTTC
CDR3 protein: CATSRDSRVEQYF
clone size: once
D gene: NA
V gene: TRBV15
J gene: TRBJ2-7

CDR3 DNA: TGTGCCAGTATAGGGAGAGGGTCCCACGAAGAGACCCAGTACTTC
CDR3 protein: CASIGRGSHEETQYF
clone size: NA
D gene: NA
V gene: TRBV19
J gene: TRBJ2-5

CDR3 DNA: TGTGCCAGCAGCTTGGGGGGGTGGAGGACAGGAACCCATTACAATGAGCAGTTCTTC
CDR3 protein: CASSLGGWRTGTHYNEQFF
clone size: NA
D gene: TRBD1
V gene: TRBV5-4
J gene: TRBJ2-1

CDR3 DNA: TGTGCCAGCAGCCCGGACGGGGACGAGCAGTACTTC
CDR3 protein: CASSPDGDEQYF
clone size: once
D gene: NA
V gene: TRBV6-5
J gene: TRBJ2-7

CDR3 DNA: TGTGCCAGCAGCTTGGACTACGAGCAGTACTTC
CDR3 protein: CASSLDYEQYF
clone size: NA
D gene: NA
V gene: TRBV5-6
J gene: TRBJ2-7

CDR3 DNA: TGTGCCAGCAGTTTTCATCCCCATCAGCCCCAGCATTTT
CDR3 protein: CASSFHPHQPQHF
clone size: NA
D gene: NA
V gene: TRBV27
J gene: TRBJ1-5

CDR3 DNA: TGTGCCAGCAGAACGACTCTGGGCGCAGATACGCAGTATTTT
CDR3 protein: CASRTTLGADTQYF
clone size: NA
D gene: NA
V gene: TRBV25-1
J gene: TRBJ2-3

CDR3 DNA: TGTGCCAGCAGCCAACACAGGGCGGGCACTGAAGCTTTCTTT
CDR3 protein: CASSQHRAGTEAFF
clone size: NA
D gene: NA
V gene: TRBV16
J gene: TRBJ1-1

CDR3 DNA: TGTGCCAGCAGCATATGGACGGGATCGAACACCGGGGAGCTGTTTTTT
CDR3 protein: CASSIWTGSNTGELFF
clone size: NA
D gene: NA
V gene: TRBV13
J gene: TRBJ2-2

CDR3 DNA: TGTGCCAGCAGCCAAGAAGTGATCCCGCGGACCCGGACGAGGGGGCAGTTCTTC
CDR3 protein: CASSQEVIPRTRTRGQFF
clone size: NA
D gene: NA
V gene: TRBV14
J gene: TRBJ2-1

CDR3 DNA: TGTGCCAGCACCAAGACTACCAATGAGCAGTTCTTC
CDR3 protein: CASTKTTNEQFF
clone size: NA
D gene: NA
V gene: TRBV7-9
J gene: TRBJ2-1

CDR3 DNA: TGCGCCAGCAGCCGGACCAACTCTGGAAACACCATATATTTT
CDR3 protein: CASSRTNSGNTIYF
clone size: NA
D gene: NA
V gene: TRBV4-3
J gene: TRBJ1-3

CDR3 DNA: TGTGCCACCGTTGAAATGGGGGAGGGCGATGAGGTACAGACTACGCAGTATTTT
CDR3 protein: CATVEMGEGDEVQTTQYF
clone size: NA
D gene: TRBD2
V gene: TRBV7-2
J gene: TRBJ2-3

CDR3 DNA: TGTGCCAGCAGCTTGTGGGGGGGCAATGAGCAGTTCTTC
CDR3 protein: CASSLWGGNEQFF
clone size: once
D gene: TRBD2
V gene: TRBV5-6
J gene: TRBJ2-1

CDR3 DNA: TGTGCCAGCAGCTTAGTGTCATCGAACACCGGGGAGCTGTTTTTT
CDR3 protein: CASSLVSSNTGELFF
clone size: NA
D gene: NA
V gene: TRBV7-8
J gene: TRBJ2-2

CDR3 DNA: TGTGCCAGCAGCTTAGCGAGGACGACAGGTTATAATGAAAAACTGTTTTTT
CDR3 protein: CASSLARTTGYNEKLFF
clone size: NA
D gene: NA
V gene: TRBV7-9
J gene: TRBJ1-4

CDR3 DNA: TGTGCCACCAGCGGCCCGGAGGGCACTGAAGCTTTCTTT
CDR3 protein: CATSGPEGTEAFF
clone size: NA
D gene: NA
V gene: TRBV15
J gene: TRBJ1-1

CDR3 DNA: TGTGCCAGCAGTTTATGGGCGGATAGCGGGAGCTCCTACAATGAGCAGTTCTTC
CDR3 protein: CASSLWADSGSSYNEQFF
clone size: NA
D gene: TRBD2
V gene: TRBV28
J gene: TRBJ2-1

CDR3 DNA: TGTGCCAGCAGTTCCGACATTTCAGGGGTCACAAGCTATGGCTACACCTTC
CDR3 protein: CASSSDISGVTSYGYTF
clone size: NA
D gene: NA
V gene: TRBV28
J gene: TRBJ1-2

CDR3 DNA: TGTGCCAGCAGCTTAGTGACAGGGACCAAAAACATTCAGTACTTC
CDR3 protein: CASSLVTGTKNIQYF
clone size: NA
D gene: TRBD1
V gene: TRBV7-9
J gene: TRBJ2-4

CDR3 DNA: TGCGCCAGCAGCCAAGGACAGGGTTTCACCGGGGAGCTGTTTTTT
CDR3 protein: CASSQGQGFTGELFF
clone size: NA
D gene: TRBD1
V gene: TRBV4-1
J gene: TRBJ2-2

CDR3 DNA: TGCGCCAGCAGCTTACCGACGCCCGCTTACAATGAGCAGTTCTTC
CDR3 protein: CASSLPTPAYNEQFF
clone size: few
D gene: NA
V gene: TRBV5-1
J gene: TRBJ2-1

CDR3 DNA: TGTGCCAGTAGTCCGGGACTAAATGGAGAAGAGACCCAGTACTTC
CDR3 protein: CASSPGLNGEETQYF
clone size: NA
D gene: TRBD2
V gene: TRBV19
J gene: TRBJ2-5

CDR3 DNA: TGCGCCAGCAGCCAAGATCTGCCAGCCTCAGAGACCCAGTACTTC
CDR3 protein: CASSQDLPASETQYF
clone size: NA
D gene: NA
V gene: TRBV4-3
J gene: TRBJ2-5

CDR3 DNA: TGTGCCAGCAGTCGCGCCGGGGCTCTCTACGAGCAGTACTTC
CDR3 protein: CASSRAGALYEQYF
clone size: NA
D gene: NA
V gene: TRBV27
J gene: TRBJ2-7

CDR3 DNA: TGTGCCAGCAGCTTAAGGGGCCCCGGGGACAGGGCATTTAATGAGCAGTTCTTC
CDR3 protein: CASSLRGPGDRAFNEQFF
clone size: NA
D gene: TRBD1
V gene: TRBV7-2
J gene: TRBJ2-1

CDR3 DNA: TGCGCCAGCAGCCAAGATGGTGGAGGTTCCTACGAGCAGTACTTC
CDR3 protein: CASSQDGGGSYEQYF
clone size: NA
D gene: NA
V gene: TRBV4-3
J gene: TRBJ2-7

CDR3 DNA: TGTGCCAGCAGTTTCGGGGGCCGCGAGCAGTTCTTC
CDR3 protein: CASSFGGREQFF
clone size: NA
D gene: NA
V gene: TRBV27
J gene: TRBJ2-1

CDR3 DNA: TGTGCCAGCAGCTTGCGATCGGCCAGGACAGATACGCAGTATTTT
CDR3 protein: CASSLRSARTDTQYF
clone size: NA
D gene: NA
V gene: TRBV5-4
J gene: TRBJ2-3